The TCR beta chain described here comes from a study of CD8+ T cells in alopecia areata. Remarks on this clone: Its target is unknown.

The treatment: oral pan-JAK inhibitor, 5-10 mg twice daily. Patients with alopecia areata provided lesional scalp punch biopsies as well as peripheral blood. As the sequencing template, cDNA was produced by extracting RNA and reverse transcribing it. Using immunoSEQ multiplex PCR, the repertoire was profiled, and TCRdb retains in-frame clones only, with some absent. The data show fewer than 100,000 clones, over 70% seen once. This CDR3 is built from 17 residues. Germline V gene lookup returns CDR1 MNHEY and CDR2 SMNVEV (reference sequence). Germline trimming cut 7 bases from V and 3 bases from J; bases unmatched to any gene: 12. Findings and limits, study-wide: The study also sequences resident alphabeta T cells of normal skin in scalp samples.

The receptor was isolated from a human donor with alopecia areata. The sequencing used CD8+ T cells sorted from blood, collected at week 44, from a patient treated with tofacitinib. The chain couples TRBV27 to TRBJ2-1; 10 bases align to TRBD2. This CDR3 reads CASISLSGGALYNEQFF. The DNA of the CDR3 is TGTGCCAGCATTTCCCTGAGCGGGGGGGCACTCTACAATGAGCAGTTCTTC.